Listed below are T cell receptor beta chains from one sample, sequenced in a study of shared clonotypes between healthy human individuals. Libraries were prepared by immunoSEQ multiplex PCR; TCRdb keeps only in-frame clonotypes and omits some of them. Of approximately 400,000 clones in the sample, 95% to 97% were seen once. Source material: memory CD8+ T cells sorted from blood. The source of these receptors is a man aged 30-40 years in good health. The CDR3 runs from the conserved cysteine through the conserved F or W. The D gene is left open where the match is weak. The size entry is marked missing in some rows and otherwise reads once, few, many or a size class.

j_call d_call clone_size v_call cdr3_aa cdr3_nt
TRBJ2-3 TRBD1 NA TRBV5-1 CASSPGQAGDTQYF TGCGCCAGCAGCCCCGGACAGGCTGGAGATACGCAGTATTTT
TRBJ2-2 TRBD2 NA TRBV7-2 CASSLSGGSGGELFF TGTGCCAGCAGCTTATCTGGCGGGAGTGGCGGGGAGCTGTTTTTT
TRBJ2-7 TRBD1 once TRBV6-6 CASGDRAYEQYF TGTGCCAGCGGGGACAGAGCCTACGAGCAGTACTTC
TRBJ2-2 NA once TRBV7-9 CASSLEGANTGELFF TGTGCCAGCAGCTTAGAGGGGGCGAACACCGGGGAGCTGTTTTTT
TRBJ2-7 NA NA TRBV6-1 CASITNRGGNYEQYF TGTGCCAGCATTACTAATAGGGGCGGGAACTACGAGCAGTACTTC
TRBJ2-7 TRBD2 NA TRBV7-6 CASGGGAGGIHEQYF TGTGCCAGCGGGGGCGGAGCGGGAGGCATCCACGAGCAGTACTTC
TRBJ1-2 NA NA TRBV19 CASSIVAAYGYTF TGTGCCAGTAGTATAGTGGCAGCCTATGGCTACACCTTC
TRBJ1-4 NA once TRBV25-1 CASSESRGQGWEKLFF TGTGCCAGCAGTGAATCTAGGGGCCAGGGGTGGGAAAAACTGTTTTTT
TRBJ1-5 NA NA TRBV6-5 CASRRTGCNQPQHF TGTGCCAGCAGGAGAACAGGGTGCAATCAGCCCCAGCATTTT
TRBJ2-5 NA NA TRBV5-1 CASSHGGQETQYF TGCGCCAGCAGCCACGGGGGCCAAGAGACCCAGTACTTC
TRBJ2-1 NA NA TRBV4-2 CASSQASAAGKGHEQFF TGTGCCAGCAGCCAAGCGTCAGCGGCGGGGAAGGGCCATGAGCAGTTCTTC
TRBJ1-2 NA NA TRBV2 CASSESGRQGVYGYTF TGTGCCAGCAGTGAATCTGGAAGGCAGGGAGTCTATGGCTACACCTTC
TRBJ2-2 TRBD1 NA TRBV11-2 CASSSGQGLGSGNTGELFF TGTGCCAGCAGCTCGGGACAGGGGCTGGGTAGCGGGAACACCGGGGAGCTGTTTTTT
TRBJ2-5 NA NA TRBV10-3 CAISEGGAGETQYF TGTGCCATCAGTGAGGGAGGGGCGGGAGAGACCCAGTACTTC
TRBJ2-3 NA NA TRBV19 CASSINGSPGTDTQYF TGTGCCAGTAGTATTAATGGCTCCCCTGGGACAGATACGCAGTATTTT
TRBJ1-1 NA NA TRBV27 CASSPLPVNTEAFF TGTGCCAGCAGCCCATTACCTGTGAACACTGAAGCTTTCTTT
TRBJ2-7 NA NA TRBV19 CASSKSLGSSYEQYF TGTGCCAGTAGTAAGTCATTGGGGAGTTCCTACGAGCAGTACTTC
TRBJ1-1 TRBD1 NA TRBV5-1 CASTDRGPTEAFF TGCGCCAGCACGGACAGGGGGCCGACTGAAGCTTTCTTT
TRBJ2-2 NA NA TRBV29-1 CSVEDPLRGNTGELFF TGCAGCGTTGAAGATCCGTTAAGGGGCAACACCGGGGAGCTGTTTTTT
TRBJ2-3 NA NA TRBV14 CASSGLGHTDTQYF TGTGCCAGCAGCGGGCTAGGTCACACAGATACGCAGTATTTT
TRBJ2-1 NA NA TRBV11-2 CASSPTRLGNEQFF TGTGCCAGCAGCCCGACTAGATTGGGGAATGAGCAGTTCTTC
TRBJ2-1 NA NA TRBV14 CASSQDLDPSYNEQFF TGTGCCAGCAGCCAAGACCTGGATCCCTCCTACAATGAGCAGTTCTTC
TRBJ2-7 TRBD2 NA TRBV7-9 CASSMGSGTYEQYF TGTGCCAGCTCAATGGGTAGCGGGACCTACGAGCAGTACTTC
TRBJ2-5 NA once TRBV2 CASSEFREMGETQYF TGTGCCAGCAGTGAATTTCGGGAGATGGGGGAGACCCAGTACTTC
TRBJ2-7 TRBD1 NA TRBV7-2 CASSVTGTGYYEQYF TGTGCCAGCAGCGTTACCGGGACAGGGTACTACGAGCAGTACTTC
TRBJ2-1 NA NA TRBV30 CAWSSRRVQFF TGTGCCTGGAGCTCTAGAAGGGTGCAGTTCTTC
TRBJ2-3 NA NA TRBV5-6 CASSFRGRITDTQYF TGTGCCAGCAGCTTTCGAGGACGGATCACAGATACGCAGTATTTT
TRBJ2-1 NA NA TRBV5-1 CASSPTVNEQFF TGCGCCAGCAGCCCGACAGTCAATGAGCAGTTCTTC
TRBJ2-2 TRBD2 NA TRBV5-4 CASSLDLAGYTGELFF TGTGCCAGCAGCTTGGATCTAGCGGGATACACCGGGGAGCTGTTTTTT
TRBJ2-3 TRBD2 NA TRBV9 CASSVRLAGVSGTDTQYF TGTGCCAGCAGCGTACGCCTAGCGGGAGTATCGGGCACAGATACGCAGTATTTT
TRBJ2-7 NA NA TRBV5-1 CASSLERSSYEQYF TGCGCCAGCAGCTTGGAGAGGAGCTCCTACGAGCAGTACTTC
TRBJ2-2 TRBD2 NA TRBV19 CASSPIAGYPNTGELFF TGTGCCAGTAGTCCAATAGCGGGATACCCGAACACCGGGGAGCTGTTTTTT
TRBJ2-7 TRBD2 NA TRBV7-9 CASSLLAGAEQYF TGTGCCAGCAGCTTACTAGCGGGAGCCGAGCAGTACTTC
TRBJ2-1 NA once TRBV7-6 CASSLEWLAQYNEQFF TGTGCCAGCAGCTTAGAGTGGCTAGCGCAGTACAATGAGCAGTTCTTC
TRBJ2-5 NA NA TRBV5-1 CASSLGRLMETQYF TGCGCCAGCAGCCTCGGACGGCTCATGGAGACCCAGTACTTC
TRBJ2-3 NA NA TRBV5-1 CASSFTTSTDTQYF TGCGCCAGCAGCTTTACTACTAGCACAGATACGCAGTATTTT
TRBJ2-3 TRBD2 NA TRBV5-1 CASSWTSSTDTQYF TGCGCCAGCAGCTGGACTAGCAGCACAGATACGCAGTATTTT
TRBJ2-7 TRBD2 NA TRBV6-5 CASSYSGTSPNEQYF TGTGCCAGCAGTTACTCCGGGACTAGCCCGAACGAGCAGTACTTC
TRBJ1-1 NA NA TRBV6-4 CASSGRGTEAFF TGTGCCAGCAGTGGTAGGGGCACTGAAGCTTTCTTT
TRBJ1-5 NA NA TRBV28 CASSLGPSLLPQHF TGTGCCAGCAGTTTAGGGCCGAGCCTCCTCCCCCAGCATTTT
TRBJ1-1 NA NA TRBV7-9 CASSRFREDTEAFF TGTGCCAGCAGCCGCTTCAGGGAAGACACTGAAGCTTTCTTT
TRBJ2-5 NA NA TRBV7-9 CASSLVPSSQETQYF TGTGCCAGCAGCTTAGTCCCTAGCAGCCAAGAGACCCAGTACTTC
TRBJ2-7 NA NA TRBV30 CAWSRGDYYEQYF TGTGCCTGGAGTCGGGGAGATTACTACGAGCAGTACTTC
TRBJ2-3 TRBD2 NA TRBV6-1 CASKVGGLATDTQYF TGTGCCAGCAAGGTGGGGGGACTAGCAACAGATACGCAGTATTTT
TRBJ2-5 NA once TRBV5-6 CASSLEAEWAQYF TGTGCCAGCAGCTTGGAGGCAGAATGGGCCCAGTACTTC
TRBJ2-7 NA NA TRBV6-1 CASSETYEQYF TGTGCCAGCAGTGAGACCTACGAGCAGTACTTC
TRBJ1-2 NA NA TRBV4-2 CASSQGRPYGYTF TGTGCCAGCAGCCAAGGGAGGCCCTATGGCTACACCTTC
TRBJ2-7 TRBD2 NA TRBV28 CASRTGLAGDYEQYF TGTGCCAGCAGGACGGGACTAGCGGGAGACTACGAGCAGTACTTC
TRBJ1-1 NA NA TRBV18 CASSPSTGMNTEAFF TGTGCCAGCTCACCATCCACAGGGATGAACACTGAAGCTTTCTTT
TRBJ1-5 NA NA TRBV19 CASSIQDSNQPQHF TGTGCCAGTAGTATACAGGATAGCAATCAGCCCCAGCATTTT
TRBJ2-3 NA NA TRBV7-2 CASSLVPSTDTQYF TGTGCCAGCAGCTTAGTACCCAGCACAGATACGCAGTATTTT
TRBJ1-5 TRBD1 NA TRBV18 CASSPVGQGSNQPQHF TGTGCCAGCTCCCCCGTAGGACAGGGTAGCAATCAGCCCCAGCATTTT
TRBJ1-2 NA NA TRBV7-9 CASSFTGSSYGYTF TGTGCCAGCAGCTTTACAGGGTCTAGCTATGGCTACACCTTC
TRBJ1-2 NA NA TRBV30 CAWSGVYF TGTGCCTGGAGTGGGGTTTACTTC
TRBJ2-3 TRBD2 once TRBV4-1 CASSQDPSSGRSVGTDTQYF TGCGCCAGCAGCCAAGATCCTTCTAGCGGGAGAAGTGTAGGCACAGATACGCAGTATTTT
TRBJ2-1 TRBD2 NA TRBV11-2 CASSLGTSYNEQFF TGTGCCAGCAGCTTGGGGACTAGCTACAATGAGCAGTTCTTC
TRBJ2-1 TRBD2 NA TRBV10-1 CASSGTTGTSGRVQFF TGCGCCAGCAGTGGAACCACCGGGACTAGCGGCCGCGTGCAGTTCTTC
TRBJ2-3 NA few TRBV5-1 CASSLGSTDTQYF TGCGCCAGCAGCTTGGGGAGCACAGATACGCAGTATTTT
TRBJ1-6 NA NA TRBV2 CASSEAGAGQRSPLHF TGTGCCAGCAGTGAAGCTGGGGCGGGACAAAGATCACCCCTCCACTTT
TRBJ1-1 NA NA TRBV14 CASSYSYSGTVRDTEAFF TGTGCCAGCAGCTACAGCTACTCAGGGACCGTTCGTGACACTGAAGCTTTCTTT